This is a list of T cell receptor beta chains from one sample in a study of T cell repertoires in ileal Crohn's disease. Sequenced by immunoSEQ multiplex PCR; TCRdb stores in-frame clones only, minus some. The sample comprises approximately 15,000 clones, roughly 70% of which are singletons, and roughly 5.5% rests with the top ten. Specimen: ileal tissue. These receptors were obtained from an adult with Crohn's disease. Each CDR3 is given with its conserved first and last residue. The D gene is left open where the match is weak. Only some rows state a clone size, as once, few, many or a class for expanded clones.

TRBV19	TRBD1	TRBJ1-5	NA	CASSPRRGRGDYSNQPQHF	TGTGCCAGTAGTCCCCGCCGGGGCAGGGGGGATTATAGCAATCAGCCCCAGCATTTT
TRBV11-2	TRBD2	TRBJ2-7	NA	CATAQGLAGASTYEQYF	TGTGCCACCGCACAAGGACTAGCGGGGGCCTCGACCTACGAGCAGTACTTC
TRBV29-1	NA	TRBJ1-1	NA	CSARLNTEAFF	TGCAGCGCCCGTCTGAACACTGAAGCTTTCTTT
TRBV6-1	TRBD2	TRBJ2-4	NA	CASSEGLAGGKLAKNIQYF	TGTGCCAGCAGTGAAGGACTAGCGGGGGGTAAGCTAGCCAAAAACATTCAGTACTTC
TRBV6-1	NA	TRBJ1-3	NA	CAIGGQSGNTIYF	TGTGCGATCGGTGGGCAGTCCGGAAACACCATATATTTT
TRBV9	NA	TRBJ1-6	NA	CASSVAGTGSPLHF	TGTGCCAGCAGCGTAGCTGGTACGGGGTCACCCCTCCACTTT
TRBV28	NA	TRBJ1-3	medium-sized	CASSPGQYQGNTIYF	TGTGCCAGCAGTCCTGGACAGTACCAGGGAAACACCATATATTTT
TRBV5-1	NA	TRBJ1-1	NA	CASSLFSPLANEAFF	TGCGCCAGCAGCCTCTTCAGCCCTCTAGCTAATGAAGCTTTCTTT
TRBV19	TRBD2	TRBJ2-3	once	CASSIRAGVAVDTQYF	TGTGCCAGTAGTATAAGGGCGGGAGTTGCGGTAGATACGCAGTATTTT
TRBV30	NA	TRBJ1-2	few	CAWSGGGSYGYTF	TGTGCCTGGAGTGGCGGGGGAAGCTATGGCTACACCTTC
TRBV7-9	NA	TRBJ1-6	few	CASSLEQYNSPLHF	TGTGCCAGCAGCTTAGAACAGTATAATTCACCCCTCCACTTT
TRBV9	TRBD2	TRBJ2-3	NA	CASSGLAGGPADTQYF	TGTGCCAGCAGCGGTCTAGCGGGGGGGCCGGCAGATACGCAGTATTTT
TRBV4-2	NA	TRBJ1-5	NA	CASSQETGSNQPQHF	TGTGCCAGCAGCCAAGAAACAGGGAGCAATCAGCCCCAGCATTTT
TRBV6-5	NA	TRBJ2-7	few	CASSLDRKNEQYF	TGTGCCAGCAGTTTAGACAGGAAAAACGAGCAGTACTTC
TRBV19	TRBD2	TRBJ2-3	NA	CASKTTGGPDTQYF	TGTGCCAGTAAAACAACGGGAGGGCCAGATACGCAGTATTTT
TRBV5-4	TRBD2	TRBJ2-1	NA	CASTAGTSGGNEQFF	TGTGCCAGCACGGCCGGGACTAGCGGGGGAAATGAGCAGTTCTTC
TRBV6-5	NA	TRBJ2-2	NA	CASSYSLNRATGELFF	TGTGCCAGCAGTTACTCGCTAAACAGGGCCACCGGGGAGCTGTTTTTT
TRBV5-6	TRBD1	TRBJ1-1	once	CASSFWSRDSEAFF	TGTGCCAGCAGCTTCTGGTCTCGGGACAGTGAAGCTTTCTTT
TRBV25-1	NA	TRBJ1-1	NA	CASSPRQTNTEAFF	TGTGCCAGCAGTCCACGACAGACTAACACTGAAGCTTTCTTT
TRBV11-3	NA	TRBJ1-2	NA	CASTLIQGSSYGYTF	TGTGCCAGCACCCTCATCCAGGGGTCTAGCTATGGCTACACCTTC
TRBV6-1	NA	TRBJ2-6	NA	CASSGEDGSGANVLTF	TGTGCCAGCAGTGGGGAGGACGGCTCTGGGGCCAACGTCCTGACTTTC
TRBV6-1	NA	TRBJ2-3	NA	CASSPLDGGTDTQYF	TGTGCCAGCAGTCCCCTTGACGGCGGAACAGATACGCAGTATTTT
TRBV27	TRBD1	TRBJ1-4	NA	CASSPWDRGEKLFF	TGTGCCAGCAGTCCATGGGACAGGGGTGAAAAACTGTTTTTT
TRBV15	TRBD1	TRBJ1-1	NA	CATSNRTGLNTEAFF	TGTGCCACCAGCAACAGGACAGGCTTGAACACTGAAGCTTTCTTT
TRBV6-5	TRBD1	TRBJ1-2	NA	CATQGQYYGYTF	TGTGCCACCCAGGGACAGTACTATGGCTACACCTTC
TRBV7-9	TRBD1	TRBJ2-5	few	CASSSGGAAQYF	TGTGCCAGCAGCTCAGGGGGCGCTGCCCAGTACTTC
TRBV29-1	TRBD2	TRBJ2-7	NA	CSVATSGSSYEQYF	TGCAGCGTTGCGACTAGCGGGAGCTCCTACGAGCAGTACTTC
TRBV5-1	NA	TRBJ1-1	medium-sized	CASSLTGFEEAFF	TGCGCCAGCAGCTTGACAGGTTTCGAGGAAGCTTTCTTT
TRBV29-1	TRBD1	TRBJ2-1	few	CSVDRGDYNEQFF	TGCAGCGTGGACAGGGGAGACTACAATGAGCAGTTCTTC
TRBV30	NA	TRBJ1-4	NA	CAWRGTGNNEKLFF	TGTGCCTGGAGAGGAACAGGGAACAATGAAAAACTGTTTTTT
TRBV30	TRBD2	TRBJ2-1	NA	CAWDPGTNYEQFF	TGTGCCTGGGACCCCGGGACTAACTATGAGCAGTTCTTC
TRBV5-5	NA	TRBJ1-2	NA	CASSFGYYGYTF	TGTGCCAGCAGCTTTGGCTACTATGGCTACACCTTC
TRBV7-3	NA	TRBJ1-1	medium-sized	CASSPGLNTEAFF	TGTGCCAGCAGCCCAGGCCTGAACACTGAAGCTTTCTTT
TRBV10-3	NA	TRBJ2-2	NA	CAISGGSDTGELFF	TGTGCCATCAGTGGAGGGTCGGACACCGGGGAGCTGTTTTTT
TRBV7-6	NA	TRBJ2-5	once	CASSLIRETQYF	TGTGCCAGCAGCTTAATCCGAGAGACCCAGTACTTC
TRBV4-1	NA	TRBJ1-1	NA	CASSLTTGTEAFF	TGCGCCAGCAGCCTTACTACAGGGACTGAAGCTTTCTTT
TRBV29-1	TRBD2	TRBJ2-1	NA	CSVERGGYNEQFF	TGCAGCGTCGAGCGGGGGGGCTACAATGAGCAGTTCTTC
TRBV19	NA	TRBJ2-2	NA	CASSIIGTDTGELFF	TGTGCCAGTAGTATAATAGGGACTGACACCGGGGAGCTGTTTTTT
TRBV7-9	NA	TRBJ1-1	NA	CASSINVGGFDTEAFF	TGTGCCAGCAGCATAAACGTGGGGGGGTTTGACACTGAAGCTTTCTTT
TRBV6-1	TRBD2	TRBJ2-7	NA	CASSEVSGSSYEQYF	TGTGCCAGCAGTGAAGTTAGCGGGAGCTCCTACGAGCAGTACTTC
TRBV11-3	NA	TRBJ2-7	once	CASSPGGDSLSYEQYF	TGTGCCAGCAGCCCCGGGGGGGACAGTCTGTCCTACGAGCAGTACTTC
TRBV6-1	TRBD1	TRBJ2-7	few	CASRPGQGYEQYF	TGTGCCAGCAGGCCGGGACAGGGCTACGAGCAGTACTTC
TRBV27	TRBD2	TRBJ2-7	once	CASSLRTSGDSTAYEQYF	TGTGCCAGCAGTTTAAGGACTAGCGGGGATAGTACTGCCTACGAGCAGTACTTC
TRBV11-3	TRBD1	TRBJ1-1	once	CASSLEDRGHTEAFF	TGTGCCAGCAGCTTAGAGGACAGGGGGCACACTGAAGCTTTCTTT
TRBV5-1	TRBD1	TRBJ2-7	NA	CASSLAGTGYEQYF	TGCGCCAGCAGCTTGGCAGGGACAGGGTACGAGCAGTACTTC
TRBV19	TRBD1	TRBJ1-1	few	CASSITGVATEAFF	TGTGCCAGTAGTATTACAGGGGTCGCCACTGAAGCTTTCTTT
TRBV11-3	NA	TRBJ1-3	NA	CASSLRAWESGNTIYF	TGTGCCAGCAGCTTAAGGGCCTGGGAGTCTGGAAACACCATATATTTT
TRBV21-1	NA	TRBJ2-5	few	CASSGGGNQETQYF	TGTGCCAGCAGCGGAGGAGGGAATCAAGAGACCCAGTACTTC
TRBV6-6	TRBD1	TRBJ1-5	few	CASSWTGGHQPQHF	TGTGCCAGCAGTTGGACAGGGGGCCATCAGCCCCAGCATTTT
TRBV2	TRBD1	TRBJ1-6	once	CASSGRTGPNSPLHF	TGTGCCAGCAGCGGTCGGACAGGGCCGAATTCACCCCTCCACTTT
TRBV6-5	NA	TRBJ2-1	NA	CATRGRSYNEQFF	TGTGCCACACGGGGGAGATCCTACAATGAGCAGTTCTTC
TRBV6-1	NA	TRBJ2-1	NA	CASSVSSGTYNEQFF	TGTGCCAGCAGTGTGTCTTCAGGGACCTACAATGAGCAGTTCTTC
TRBV30	NA	TRBJ1-6	NA	CAWKTVPGTSPLHF	TGTGCCTGGAAAACGGTTCCGGGAACCTCACCCCTCCACTTT